This entry lists 8 T cell receptor beta chains sequenced from one sample in a study of blood T cell repertoires in COVID-19. Some clones are missing from TCRdb's copy, which holds only in-frame ones; the method was immunoSEQ multiplex PCR. The sample records more than 200,000 clones, nearly 90% being singletons. The sequencing sample was made of PBMCs or T cells enriched from blood (not recorded which). The receptors shown here come from a man aged 25 to 40 who had recovered from COVID-19.

This chain links TRBV28 with TRBJ1-2; a possible D gene is TRBD1 (6 bases). Looked up from germline, CDR1 is MDHEN and CDR2 is SYDVKM. The CDR3 sequence is 16 residues long. The V end was cut by 10 bases, the J end by 8 bases, with 29 bases between. The chain's CDR3 is CATFRDNQKGSKGYTF. In nucleotides, the CDR3 is TGTGCCACCTTTCGGGACAACCAAAAAGGTTCGAAAGGCTACACCTTC.

The chain carries TRBV19 and TRBJ1-2, with D possibly matching TRBD1 (5 bases). Germline CDR1 and CDR2: LNHDA and SQIVND (reference sequence). Between the trimmed V and J ends, which lost 8 bases and 6 bases, there was a span of 13 bases. This CDR3 spans 12 amino acids. CDR3 amino acids: CASSGRAHGYTF. The CDR3 DNA is TGTGCCAGTTCAGGCAGGGCCCATGGCTACACCTTC.

The chain is built from TRBV30 and TRBJ1-4, with D maybe TRBD1 (5 bases). The germline CDR1 and CDR2 sequences are GTSNPN and SVGIG (reference sequence). With 2 bases removed from V and 6 bases from J, the gap between germline ends came to 13 bases. CDR3 length equals 14 residues. The CDR3 bases are TGTGCCTGGAGTATTGGGGGGACGGATGAAAAACTGTTTTTT. Protein sequence: CAWSIGGTDEKLFF.

The V call is TRBV28, the J call TRBJ1-2, with a weak D call TRBD1 (6 bases). Trimming left V 10 bases short and J 2 bases short, with 14 bases between. Germline CDR1 MDHEN, CDR2 SYDVKM. The CDR3 totals 13 residues. The DNA of the CDR3 is TGTGCCACGCACAGGGACCAGAACTATGGCTACACCTTC. Amino acids: CATHRDQNYGYTF.

The CDR3: CASSPDSNNEQFF. The CDR3 DNA reads as TGTGCCAGCAGCCCGGACAGTAACAATGAGCAGTTCTTC. V gene TRBV12-3 or TRBV12-4 combines with J gene TRBJ2-1, with D possibly matching TRBD1 (6 bases). Trimming stripped 6 bases from V and 5 bases from J, with 11 bases between. CDR3 length: 13 amino acids.

This clone has only a few counts. The chain uses TRBV4-3 and TRBJ1-4, with D uncertain. This CDR3 contains 14 residues. Per germline, CDR1 LGHNA and CDR2 YSLEER. V was pared by 0 bases and J by 12 bases, with 14 bases between. The DNA for the CDR3 is TGCGCCAGCAGCCAAGACCGGCGGGGTCTGGAACTGTTTTTT. Amino acids: CASSQDRRGLELFF.

The rearrangement joins TRBV25-1 to TRBJ2-1; 11 bases fit TRBD2. V lost 3 bases to trimming and J lost 6 bases; unmatched junction nucleotides: 10. Germline V gene data show CDR1 as MGHDK and CDR2 as SYGVNS. This CDR3 is built from 17 residues. CDR3 protein: CASSDGLAGGRGNEQFF. In nucleotides, the CDR3 is TGTGCCAGCAGTGACGGTCTAGCGGGAGGAAGAGGCAATGAGCAGTTCTTC.

This clone was observed once. The J gene is TRBJ1-3, the V gene TRBV9, with D possibly TRBD1 on 6 matching bases. This CDR3 is built from 15 residues. CDR1 SGDLS and CDR2 YYNGEE come from the germline V gene. The V end lost 0 bases, the J end lost 2 bases, and 9 bases lay between the germline ends. DNA for the CDR3: TGTGCCAGCAGCGTAGAGGGGGTAGCTGGAAACACCATATATTTT. Translated: CASSVEGVAGNTIYF.